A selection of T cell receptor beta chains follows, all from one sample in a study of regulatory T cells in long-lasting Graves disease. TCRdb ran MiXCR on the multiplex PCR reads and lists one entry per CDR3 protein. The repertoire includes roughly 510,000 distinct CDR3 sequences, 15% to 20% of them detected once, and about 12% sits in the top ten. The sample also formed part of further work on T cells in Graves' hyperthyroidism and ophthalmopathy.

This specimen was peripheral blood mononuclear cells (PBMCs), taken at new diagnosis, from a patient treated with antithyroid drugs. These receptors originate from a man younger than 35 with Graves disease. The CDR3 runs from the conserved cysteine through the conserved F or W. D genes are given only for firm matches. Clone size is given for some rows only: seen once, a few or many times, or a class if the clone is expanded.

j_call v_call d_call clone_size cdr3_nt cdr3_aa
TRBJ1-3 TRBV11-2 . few TGTGCCAGCAGCTTAGATCCGAATTCTGGAAACACCATATATTTT CASSLDPNSGNTIYF
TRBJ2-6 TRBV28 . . TGTGCCAGCAACCGTTCGGGGGCCAACGTCCTGACTTTC CASNRSGANVLTF
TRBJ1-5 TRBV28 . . TGTGCCAGCAGTTCATTGGGGCCCAATCAGCCCCAGCATTTT CASSSLGPNQPQHF
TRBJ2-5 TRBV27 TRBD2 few TGTGCCAGCAGTTTTATTACCGGGACTAGCATGGAGACCCAGTACTTC CASSFITGTSMETQYF
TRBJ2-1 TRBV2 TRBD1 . TGTGCCAGCCTTCCGGGACAGGGGTTCTACAATGAGCAGTTCTTC CASLPGQGFYNEQFF
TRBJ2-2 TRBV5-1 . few TGCGCCAGCAGCTTTAAGGGACAACCGAACACCGGGGAGCTGTTTTTT CASSFKGQPNTGELFF
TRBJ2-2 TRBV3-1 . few TGTGCCAGCACTCGGCAGACTCTAAACACCGGGGAGCTGTTTTTT CASTRQTLNTGELFF
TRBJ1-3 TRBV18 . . TGTGCCAGCTCACCTCCACGGACCCGGTACTCTGGAAACACCATATATTTT CASSPPRTRYSGNTIYF
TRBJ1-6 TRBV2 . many TGTGCCAGCAGTCGGGACAAAAATTCACCCCTCCACTTT CASSRDKNSPLHF
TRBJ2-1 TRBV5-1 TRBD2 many TGCGCCAGCAGCGACCAACTAGCGGGCCAAAATGAGCAGTTCTTC CASSDQLAGQNEQFF
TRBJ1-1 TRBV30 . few TGTGCCTGCGGGGGCACCTCGAACACTGAAGCTTTCTTT CACGGTSNTEAFF
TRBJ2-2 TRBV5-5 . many TGCGCCAGCAGCCCCCGACCAGACACCGGGGAGCTGTTTTTT CASSPRPDTGELFF
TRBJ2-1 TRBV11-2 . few TGTGCCAGCAGCTTATGGCGGGGTTGGGATGAGCAGTTCTTC CASSLWRGWDEQFF